This TCR beta chain was recovered during a study of T-cell memory formation after mild COVID-19 (dated by TCRdb to about 2021). Study-level background: TCR sequence clusters from the two donors were largely donor specific. Two young, previously healthy adult volunteers made up the cohort, one male and one female. In a couple of donors, T-cell clones that expanded and contracted after mild COVID-19 were tracked by sequencing TCRalpha and TCRbeta repertoires over time. What the work shows at the level of the full study, not this receptor alone: Some responding clones were found in pre-infection memory, which suggests that pre-existing cross-reactive memory T cells took part in the SARS-CoV-2 response. Contracting CD4+ clones turned up mainly in the CM and EM memory subsets, whereas EMRA was where CD8+ clones were enriched. The second-wave clones that peaked on day 37 were not confirmed to be SARS-CoV-2 specific. Balanced CD4/CD8 phenotypes were observed for clones contracting from day 15 to 85, whereas a bias towards CD4+ was observed for a second wave of clones expanding from day 15 to 37. Only a couple of mild cases were covered by the study, and larger cohorts that include severe cases with pre-infection samples were considered necessary.

This clonotype was found a few times. This receptor's antigen is unknown. Per-nucleotide qualities are absent, and no much larger clonotype sits a single base away. For sequencing, an Illumina NovaSeq 6000 was employed. Using 5'RACE with constant-segment primers, TCRalpha and TCRbeta cDNA libraries were constructed, with sample barcodes and unique molecular identifiers added in the process. RNA was extracted from every sample with Trizol reagent. The libraries were amplified in two PCR steps, and the second step added a second sample barcode and Illumina TruSeq adapters. Sequencing of libraries was performed on an Illumina NovaSeq with 2 x 150 bp paired-end reads. The paper's processing steps were these. Reads were demultiplexed and collapsed into UMI-guided consensus sequences with migec v1.2.7. Using mixcr v2.1.11, UMI consensuses were aligned to TRA and TRB V and J templates and then assembled into clonotypes. Expanded or contracted clonotypes were those called significant by both edgeR and NoisET, with noise models trained on biological replicates. For edgeR calls, a false discovery rate-adjusted p below 0.01 and a log2 fold-change threshold of 1 were applied. As an exploratory analysis of dynamics, PCA with hierarchical clustering was applied to max-normalized trajectories of the 1000 most abundant clonotypes. Separately sequenced CD4+ and CD8+ repertoires were used to assign a CD4 or CD8 phenotype to each responding clone. TCRdb took the public reads, trimmed them with fastp at Q25, ran MiXCR for clone calling and kept in-frame beta chains. Records with the same CDR3 protein are collapsed into one entry carrying the most frequent genes and DNA. The V and J calls reflect TCRdb's pipeline rather than the authors' work. The sample has under 200,000 distinct CDR3 sequences on record, approximately 12% of them singletons. The biggest ten clones account for approximately 3.6% of the sample.

From a lookup of the germline V gene, CDR1 and CDR2 are SGHRS and YFSETQ. V lost 0 bases and J lost 5 bases; the stretch between them is 14 bases long. Its CDR3 holds 16 amino acids, cysteine through phenylalanine. Kept here is only the CDR3 DNA, which spans 48 bases and is read in frame from base 1. Ficoll-Paque density gradient centrifugation was the method used to isolate PBMCs. This sequence was found in a man between 18 and 29 years old who had mild COVID-19 (a few samples of this study predate the infection). The sample titles of this study are shuffled in the database, so cell type and time point are left out; the donor was told from shared clones. Sequenced: PBMCs or a T cell subset sorted from them (not recorded which). Recombination joined TRBV5-1 with TRBJ1-4, and perhaps TRBD1 as D gene, on 6 matching bases. The CDR3 loop reads CASSLGTAHRNEKLFF. In nucleotide form, the sequence is TGCGCCAGCAGCTTGGGGACAGCCCATAGGAATGAAAAACTGTTTTTT.